This is a list of T cell receptor beta chains from one sample in a study of cytomegalovirus exposure and HLA in healthy donors. Sequencing used immunoSEQ multiplex PCR; TCRdb keeps in-frame clones, though not all of them. This table lists tens of thousands of clones. The source material was PBMCs. The receptors stem from a woman under 30 in good health and CMV-seronegative. CDR3s include the opening cysteine and the closing phenylalanine or tryptophan. D genes are given only for firm matches.

>TRBJ2-1|TRBV6-1|TRBD2
TGTGCCAGCAGTGATTTAGCGGGCGACAATGAGCAGTTCTTC
CASSDLAGDNEQFF
>TRBJ1-5|TRBV4-1|TRBD1
TGCGCCAGCAGCCTCCCCGGACAGGGTGTCAATCAGCCCCAGCATTTT
CASSLPGQGVNQPQHF
>TRBJ2-7|TRBV19|TRBD2
TGTGCCAGTAGTATTCAGGCAGGGAGGGCTTACGAGCAGTACTTC
CASSIQAGRAYEQYF
>TRBJ2-7|TRBV6-6|NA
TGTGCCAGCAGTTACGAGACTAGTGGCGCCTACGAGCAGTACTTC
CASSYETSGAYEQYF
>TRBJ2-2|TRBV15|TRBD2
TGTGCCACCAGCAGCGGACTAGCTGTAACCGGGGAGCTGTTTTTT
CATSSGLAVTGELFF
>TRBJ1-1|TRBV7-9|TRBD1
TGTGCCAGCAGCACCGACAGGGGGATGAACACTGAAGCTTTCTTT
CASSTDRGMNTEAFF
>TRBJ2-5|TRBV25-1|NA
TGTGCCAGCAGTGAACGAGAAGAGACCCAGTACTTC
CASSEREETQYF
>TRBJ1-2|TRBV29-1|NA
TGCAGCGTCCAATGGGGGGGGGACTATGGCTACACCTTC
CSVQWGGDYGYTF
>TRBJ1-1|TRBV6-5|TRBD1
TGTGCCAGCAGTCGGGACAGGGTGAACACTGAAGCTTTCTTT
CASSRDRVNTEAFF
>TRBJ1-2|TRBV6-5|TRBD1
TGTGCCAGCAGTTACCAGGGTCAGGGGGCTGGTGGCTACACCTTC
CASSYQGQGAGGYTF
>TRBJ2-3|TRBV5-1|TRBD1
TGCGCCAGCAGCCCATCGGACAGGGGGGGCCCAGATAAGCAGTATTTT
CASSPSDRGGPDKQYF
>TRBJ2-7|TRBV27|TRBD1
TGTGCCAGCAGTGACCCGGGACAGGGCTACGAGCAGTACTTC
CASSDPGQGYEQYF
>TRBJ2-7|TRBV5-6|NA
TGTGCCAGCAGGTACGCGGGGTCTTACGAGCAGTACTTC
CASRYAGSYEQYF
>TRBJ2-7|TRBV7-7|TRBD2
TGTGCTAGCAGATGTCAGCGGGGAGAGCAGTACTTC
CASRCQRGEQYF
>TRBJ2-4|TRBV29-1|NA
TGCAGCGTTGCCCAAGGCGGGCCCCCACAAAACATTCAGTACTTC
CSVAQGGPPQNIQYF
>TRBJ2-7|TRBV5-1|NA
TGCGCCAGCAGAAGTGACTTTTACTACGAGCAGTACTTC
CASRSDFYYEQYF
>TRBJ1-1|TRBV5-1|NA
TGCGCCAGCAGCCTAGAGAGGAACACTGAAGCTTTCTTT
CASSLERNTEAFF
>TRBJ2-1|TRBV7-2|TRBD1
TGTGCCAGCAGAACAGGGGCCTTGAACAATGAGCAGTTCTTC
CASRTGALNNEQFF
>TRBJ2-5|TRBV6-5|NA
TGTGCCAGCAGGGGGGGACCATACCAAGAGACCCAGTACTTC
CASRGGPYQETQYF
>TRBJ2-3|TRBV18|TRBD1
TGTGCCAGCTCATCGCAGGGGGTGGCAGATACGCAGTATTTT
CASSSQGVADTQYF
>TRBJ2-1|TRBV5-1|TRBD2
TGCGCCAGCAGCTTTGCTAGCGGGAGGGCTCGCGATGAGCAGTTCTTC
CASSFASGRARDEQFF